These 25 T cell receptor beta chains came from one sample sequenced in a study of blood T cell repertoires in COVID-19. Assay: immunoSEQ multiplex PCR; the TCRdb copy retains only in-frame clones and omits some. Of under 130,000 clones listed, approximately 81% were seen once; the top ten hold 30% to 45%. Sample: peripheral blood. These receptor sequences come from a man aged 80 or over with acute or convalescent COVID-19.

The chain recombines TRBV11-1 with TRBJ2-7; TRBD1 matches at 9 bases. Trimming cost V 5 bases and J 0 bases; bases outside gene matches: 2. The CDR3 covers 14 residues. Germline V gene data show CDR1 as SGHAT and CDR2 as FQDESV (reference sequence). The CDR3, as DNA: TGTGCCAGCAGCGACAGGGGGTTCTCCTACGAGCAGTACTTC. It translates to CASSDRGFSYEQYF.

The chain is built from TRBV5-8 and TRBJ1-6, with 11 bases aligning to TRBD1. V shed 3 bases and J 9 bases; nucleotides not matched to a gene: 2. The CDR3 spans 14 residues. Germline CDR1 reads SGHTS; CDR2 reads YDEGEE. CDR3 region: CASSSGTGGSPLHF. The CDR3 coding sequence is TGTGCCAGCAGCTCCGGGACAGGGGGTTCACCCCTCCACTTT.

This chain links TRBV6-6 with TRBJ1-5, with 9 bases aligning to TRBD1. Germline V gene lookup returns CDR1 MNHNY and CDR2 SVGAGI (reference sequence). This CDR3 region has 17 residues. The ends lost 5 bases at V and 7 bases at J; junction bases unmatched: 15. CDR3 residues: CASSPIGTGGGYQPQHF. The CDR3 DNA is TGTGCCAGCAGTCCCATAGGAACAGGGGGCGGTTACCAGCCCCAGCATTTT.

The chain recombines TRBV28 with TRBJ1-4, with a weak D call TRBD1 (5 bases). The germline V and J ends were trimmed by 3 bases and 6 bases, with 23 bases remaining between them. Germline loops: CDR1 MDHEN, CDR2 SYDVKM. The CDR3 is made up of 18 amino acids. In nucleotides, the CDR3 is TGTGCCAGCAGTTTCCCCCTTTTTATACTGGGCAGGGATGAAAAACTGTTTTTT. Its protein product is CASSFPLFILGRDEKLFF.

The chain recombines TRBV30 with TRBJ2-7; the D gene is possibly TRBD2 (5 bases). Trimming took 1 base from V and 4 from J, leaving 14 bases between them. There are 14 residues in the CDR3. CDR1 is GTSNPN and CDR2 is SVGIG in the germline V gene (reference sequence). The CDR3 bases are TGTGCCTGGAGTGGAGGAGGCCCCAAGTACGAGCAGTACTTC. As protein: CAWSGGGPKYEQYF.

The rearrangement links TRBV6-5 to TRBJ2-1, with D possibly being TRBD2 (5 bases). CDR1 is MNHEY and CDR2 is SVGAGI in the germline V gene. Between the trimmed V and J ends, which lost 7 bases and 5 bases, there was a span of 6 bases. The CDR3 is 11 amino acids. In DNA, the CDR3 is TGTGCCAGCACGGGGAACAATGAGCAGTTCTTC. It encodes CASTGNNEQFF.

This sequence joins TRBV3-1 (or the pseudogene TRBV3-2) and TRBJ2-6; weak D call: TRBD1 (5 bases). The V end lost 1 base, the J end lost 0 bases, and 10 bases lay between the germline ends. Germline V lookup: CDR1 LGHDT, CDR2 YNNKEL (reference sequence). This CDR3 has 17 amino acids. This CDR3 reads CASSQGIRASGANVLTF. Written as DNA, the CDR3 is TGTGCCAGCAGCCAAGGTATCAGGGCCTCTGGGGCCAACGTCCTGACTTTC.

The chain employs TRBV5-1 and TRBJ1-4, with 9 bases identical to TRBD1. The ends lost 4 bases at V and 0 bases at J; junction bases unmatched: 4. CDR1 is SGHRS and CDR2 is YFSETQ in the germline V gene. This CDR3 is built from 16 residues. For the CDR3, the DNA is TGCGCCAGCAGCCCCGGGACAGGGACAACTAATGAAAAACTGTTTTTT. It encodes CASSPGTGTTNEKLFF.

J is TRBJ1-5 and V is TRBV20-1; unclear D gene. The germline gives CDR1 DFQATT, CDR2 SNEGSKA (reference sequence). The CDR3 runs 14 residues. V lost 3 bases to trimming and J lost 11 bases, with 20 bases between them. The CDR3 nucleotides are TGCAGTGCTAGTGGTGGCACCAGTCGTGTGGCCCAGCATTTT. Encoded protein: CSASGGTSRVAQHF.

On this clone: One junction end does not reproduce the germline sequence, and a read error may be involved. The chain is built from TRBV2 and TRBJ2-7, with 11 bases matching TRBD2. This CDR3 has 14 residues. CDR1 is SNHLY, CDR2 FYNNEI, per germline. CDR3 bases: TGTGCCAGCAGTGACCTCCCGGGACTAGCGGCTCCTCCGTTC. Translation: CASSDLPGLAAPPF.

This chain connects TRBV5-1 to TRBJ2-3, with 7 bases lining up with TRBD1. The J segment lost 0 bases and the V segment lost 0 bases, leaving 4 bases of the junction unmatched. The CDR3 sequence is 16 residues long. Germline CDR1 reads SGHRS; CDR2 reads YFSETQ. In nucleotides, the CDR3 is TGCGCCAGCAGCTTGGACAGGGGAGTTAGCACAGATACGCAGTATTTT. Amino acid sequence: CASSLDRGVSTDTQYF.

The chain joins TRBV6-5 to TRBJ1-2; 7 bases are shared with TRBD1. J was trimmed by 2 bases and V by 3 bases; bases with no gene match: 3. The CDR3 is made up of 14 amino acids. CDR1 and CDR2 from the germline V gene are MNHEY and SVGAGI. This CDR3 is CASSYRQGNYGYTF. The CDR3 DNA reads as TGTGCCAGCAGTTATAGACAGGGAAACTATGGCTACACCTTC.

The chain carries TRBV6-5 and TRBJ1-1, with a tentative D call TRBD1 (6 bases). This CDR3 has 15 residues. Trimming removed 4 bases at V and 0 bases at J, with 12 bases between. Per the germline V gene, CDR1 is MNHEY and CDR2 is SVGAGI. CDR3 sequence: CASSSPSGVNTEAFF. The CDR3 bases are TGTGCCAGCAGTTCCCCCTCAGGGGTGAACACTGAAGCTTTCTTT.

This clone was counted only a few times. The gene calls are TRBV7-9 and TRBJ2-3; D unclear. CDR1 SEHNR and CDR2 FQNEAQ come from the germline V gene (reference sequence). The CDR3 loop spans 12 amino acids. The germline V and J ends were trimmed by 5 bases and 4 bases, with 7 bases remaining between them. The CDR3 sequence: CASSAQSDTQYF. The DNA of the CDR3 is TGTGCCAGCAGCGCTCAGTCAGATACGCAGTATTTT.

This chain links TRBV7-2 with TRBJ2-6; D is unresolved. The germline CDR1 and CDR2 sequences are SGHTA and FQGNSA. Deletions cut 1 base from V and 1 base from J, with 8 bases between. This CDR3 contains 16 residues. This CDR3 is CASSLVAESGANVLTF. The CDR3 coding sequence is TGTGCCAGCAGCTTAGTGGCGGAGTCTGGGGCCAACGTCCTGACTTTC.

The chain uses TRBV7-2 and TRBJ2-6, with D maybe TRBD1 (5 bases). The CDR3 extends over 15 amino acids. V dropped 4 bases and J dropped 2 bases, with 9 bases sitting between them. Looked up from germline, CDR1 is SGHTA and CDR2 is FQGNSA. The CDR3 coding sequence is TGTGCCAGCAGCTGGCAGGGAACTGGGGCCAACGTCCTGACTTTC. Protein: CASSWQGTGANVLTF.

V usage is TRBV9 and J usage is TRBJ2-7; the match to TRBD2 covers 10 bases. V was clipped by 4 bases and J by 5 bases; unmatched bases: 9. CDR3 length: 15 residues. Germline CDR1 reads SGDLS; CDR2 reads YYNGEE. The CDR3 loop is CASSPQTLAGNEQYF. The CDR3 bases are TGTGCCAGCAGCCCACAGACACTAGCGGGAAACGAGCAGTACTTC. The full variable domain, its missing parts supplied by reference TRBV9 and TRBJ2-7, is DSGVTQTPKHLITATGQRVTLRCSPRSGDLSVYWYQQSLDQGLQFLIQYYNGEERAKGNILERFSAQQFPDLHSELNLSSLELGDSALYFCASSPQTLAGNEQYFGPGTRLTVT.

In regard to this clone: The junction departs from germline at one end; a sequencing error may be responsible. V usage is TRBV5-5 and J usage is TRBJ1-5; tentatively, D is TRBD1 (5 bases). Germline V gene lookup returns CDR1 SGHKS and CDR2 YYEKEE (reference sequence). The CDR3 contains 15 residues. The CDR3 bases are TGTGCCAGCACCTTGGGGCGGGGTGGCAATCAGCCCCAGCATTTT. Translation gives CASTLGRGGNQPQHF.

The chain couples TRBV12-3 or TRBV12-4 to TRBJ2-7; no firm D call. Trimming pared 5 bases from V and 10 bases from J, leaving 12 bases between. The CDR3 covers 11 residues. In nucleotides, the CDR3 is TGTGCCAGCAGTGCAGGAACAGTACAGTACTTC. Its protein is CASSAGTVQYF.

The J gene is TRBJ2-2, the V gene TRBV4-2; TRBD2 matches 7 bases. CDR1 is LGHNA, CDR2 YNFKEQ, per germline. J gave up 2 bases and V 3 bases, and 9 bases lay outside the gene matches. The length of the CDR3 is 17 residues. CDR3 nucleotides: TGTGCCAGCAGCCACCCCAACGGCGGGAGCAACACCGGGGAGCTGTTTTTT. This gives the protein CASSHPNGGSNTGELFF.

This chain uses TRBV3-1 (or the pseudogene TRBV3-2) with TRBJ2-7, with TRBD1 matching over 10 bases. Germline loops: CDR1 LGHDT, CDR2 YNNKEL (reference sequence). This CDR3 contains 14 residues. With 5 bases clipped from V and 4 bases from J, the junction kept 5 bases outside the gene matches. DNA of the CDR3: TGTGCCAGCAGCAGAGACAGGGGGCATTACGAGCAGTACTTC. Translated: CASSRDRGHYEQYF.

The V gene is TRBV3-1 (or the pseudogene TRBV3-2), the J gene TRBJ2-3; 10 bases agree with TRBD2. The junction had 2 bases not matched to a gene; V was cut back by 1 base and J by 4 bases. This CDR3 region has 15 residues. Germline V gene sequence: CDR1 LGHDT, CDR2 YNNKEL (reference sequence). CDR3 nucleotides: TGTGCCAGCAGCCAAGCAGGGACTAGCGCAGATACGCAGTATTTT. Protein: CASSQAGTSADTQYF.

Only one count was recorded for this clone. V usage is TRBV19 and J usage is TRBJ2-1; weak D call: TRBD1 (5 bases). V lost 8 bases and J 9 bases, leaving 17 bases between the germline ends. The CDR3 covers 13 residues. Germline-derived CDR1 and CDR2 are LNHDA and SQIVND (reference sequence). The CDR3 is CASGATRHGEQFF. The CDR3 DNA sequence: TGTGCCAGTGGGGCCACGCGGCACGGTGAGCAGTTCTTC.

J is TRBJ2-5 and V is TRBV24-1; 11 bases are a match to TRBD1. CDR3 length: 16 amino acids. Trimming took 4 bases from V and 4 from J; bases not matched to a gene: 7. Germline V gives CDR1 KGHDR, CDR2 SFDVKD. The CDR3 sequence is CATSDHGTGGRETQYF. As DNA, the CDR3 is TGTGCCACCAGTGACCATGGGACAGGGGGAAGAGAGACCCAGTACTTC.

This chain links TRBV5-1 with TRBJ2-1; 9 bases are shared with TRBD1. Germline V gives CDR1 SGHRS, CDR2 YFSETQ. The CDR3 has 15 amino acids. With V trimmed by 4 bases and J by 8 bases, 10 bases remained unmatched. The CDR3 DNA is TGCGCCAGCAGCCCGCCGGGACAGGGATCTCATGAGCAGTTCTTC. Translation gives CASSPPGQGSHEQFF.